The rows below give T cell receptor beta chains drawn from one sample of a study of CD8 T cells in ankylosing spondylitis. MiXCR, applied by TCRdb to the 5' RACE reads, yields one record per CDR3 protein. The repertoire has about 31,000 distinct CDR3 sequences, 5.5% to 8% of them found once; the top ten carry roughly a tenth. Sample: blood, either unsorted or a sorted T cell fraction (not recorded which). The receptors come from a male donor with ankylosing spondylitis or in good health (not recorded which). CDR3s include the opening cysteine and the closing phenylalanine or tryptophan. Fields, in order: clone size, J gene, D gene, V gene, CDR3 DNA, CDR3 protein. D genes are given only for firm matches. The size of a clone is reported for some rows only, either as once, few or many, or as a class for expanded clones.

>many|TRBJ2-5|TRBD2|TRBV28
TGTGCCAGCAGTTTATATTCGAGGGCTAGCGGGAAGAGGGAGACCCAGTACTTC
CASSLYSRASGKRETQYF
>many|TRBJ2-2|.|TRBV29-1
TGCAGCGGGGTTGAGTACACCGGGGAGCTGTTTTTT
CSGVEYTGELFF
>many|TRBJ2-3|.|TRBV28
TGTGCCAGCAGTCCATCACGGGAGCGGACGCAGTATTTT
CASSPSRERTQYF
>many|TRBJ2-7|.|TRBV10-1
TGCGCCAGCTTCAGGGTAGGATACGAGCAGTACTTC
CASFRVGYEQYF
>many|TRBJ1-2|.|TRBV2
TGTGCCAGCAGGGTCCGGCCGGCAGACTATGGCTACACCTTC
CASRVRPADYGYTF
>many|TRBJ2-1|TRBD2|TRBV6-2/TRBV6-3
TGTGCCAGCAGTGGACTAGCGGGAGGATCGTACAATGAGCAGTTCTTC
CASSGLAGGSYNEQFF
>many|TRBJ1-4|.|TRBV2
TGTGCCAGCATGAGGTTAGGCACTAATGAAAAACTGTTTTTT
CASMRLGTNEKLFF
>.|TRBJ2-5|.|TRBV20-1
TGCAGTGCTAGCTTGGCGGGATACCAAGAGACCCAGTACTTC
CSASLAGYQETQYF
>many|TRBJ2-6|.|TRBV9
TGTGCCAGCAGCTGGGCAGGTCGCTCTGGGGCCAACGTCCTGACTTTC
CASSWAGRSGANVLTF
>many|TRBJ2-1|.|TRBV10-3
TGTGCCATCCAGTCAGCTCAACCTAGCTCCTACAATGAGCAGTTCTTC
CAIQSAQPSSYNEQFF
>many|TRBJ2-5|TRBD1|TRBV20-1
TGCAGTGCTAGTCCCGGGGCGGCAGGGGGCAAAGAGACCCAGTACTTC
CSASPGAAGGKETQYF
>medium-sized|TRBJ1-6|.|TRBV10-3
TGTGCCATCAGTGAGGGAAGGGATTCACCCCTCCACTTT
CAISEGRDSPLHF
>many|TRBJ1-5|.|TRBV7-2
TGTGCCAGCAGTTTCGGTAGCAATCAGCCCCAGCATTTT
CASSFGSNQPQHF
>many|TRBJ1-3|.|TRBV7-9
TGTGCCAGCAGCTTAGCGCGGGAAAAAGTCTCTGGAAACACCATATATTTT
CASSLAREKVSGNTIYF
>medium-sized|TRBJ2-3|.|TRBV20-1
TGCAGTGCTAGAGATATACAGGTTGGCACAGATACGCAGTATTTT
CSARDIQVGTDTQYF
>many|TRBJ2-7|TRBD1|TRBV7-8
TGTGCCAGCAGCCGGGGACAGGGGCTTCCCTACGAGCAGTACTTC
CASSRGQGLPYEQYF
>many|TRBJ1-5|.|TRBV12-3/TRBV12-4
TGTGCCAGCAGTCCCCACAGGGTGGGGGGCAATCAGCCCCAGCATTTT
CASSPHRVGGNQPQHF
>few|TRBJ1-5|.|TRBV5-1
TGCGCCAGCAGGCCCGATAATGCGGGGGCCCCCCAGCATTTT
CASRPDNAGAPQHF
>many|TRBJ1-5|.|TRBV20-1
TGCAGTGCTGGGGGGAAGGGCAATCAGCCCCAGCATTTT
CSAGGKGNQPQHF
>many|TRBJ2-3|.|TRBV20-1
TGCAGTGCTAGAGATGGGGGTAGAGATACGCAGTATTTT
CSARDGGRDTQYF
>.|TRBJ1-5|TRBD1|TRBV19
TGTGCCAGTACCACGGACAGGTTCAATCAGCCCCAGCATTTT
CASTTDRFNQPQHF
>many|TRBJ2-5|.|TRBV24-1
TGTGCCACCAGCGCCGGACAGTACCGGGAGACCCAGTACTTC
CATSAGQYRETQYF
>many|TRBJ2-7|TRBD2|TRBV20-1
TGCAGTGTCCAAGCGGGAGCCTCCTACGAGCAGTACTTC
CSVQAGASYEQYF
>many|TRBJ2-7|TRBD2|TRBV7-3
TGTGCCAGCAGCTTATCTAGATTGGGACTAGCTAACGAGCAGTACTTC
CASSLSRLGLANEQYF
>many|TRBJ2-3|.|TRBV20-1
TGCAGTGCCCAATCTGGACCCCCCACAGATACGCAGTATTTT
CSAQSGPPTDTQYF
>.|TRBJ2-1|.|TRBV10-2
TGCGCCAGCAGTGAGGTACCCCGGTCTGAGCAGTTCTTC
CASSEVPRSEQFF
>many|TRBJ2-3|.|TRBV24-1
TGTGCCACCAGTGATCCTAGCGTTAGCACAGATACGCAGTATTTT
CATSDPSVSTDTQYF
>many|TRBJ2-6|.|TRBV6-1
TGTGCCAGCACCGGAGGGGTTGGGGCTGGGGCCAACGTCCTGACTTTC
CASTGGVGAGANVLTF
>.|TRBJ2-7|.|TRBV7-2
TGTGCCAGCAGCTTAGGGAGCGTGAGAGAGCAGTACTTC
CASSLGSVREQYF
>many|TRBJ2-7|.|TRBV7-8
TGTGCCAGCAGCTTAGGATGGGACTCTTCCTCCTACGAGCAGTACTTC
CASSLGWDSSSYEQYF
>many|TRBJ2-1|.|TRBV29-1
TGCAGCCTCATGGAGTACAATGAGCAGTTCTTC
CSLMEYNEQFF
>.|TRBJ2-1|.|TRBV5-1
TGCGCCAGCAGCTTGAGGCTACCCGACGACAATGAGCAGTTCTTC
CASSLRLPDDNEQFF
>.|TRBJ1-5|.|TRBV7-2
TGTGCCAGCAGCTTTAGGCAAGGACGTGGGAATCAGCCCCAGCATTTT
CASSFRQGRGNQPQHF
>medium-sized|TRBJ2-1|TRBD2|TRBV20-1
TGCAGTGCTGTAGCGGGGGGATACAATGAGCAGTTCTTC
CSAVAGGYNEQFF
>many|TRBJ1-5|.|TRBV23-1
TGCGCCAGCAGTCAATCGTCGGACTTTAGCAATCAGCCCCAGCATTTT
CASSQSSDFSNQPQHF
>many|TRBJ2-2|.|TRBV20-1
TGCAGTGCTAGAGCTGAGCTGATGAACACCGGGGAGCTGTTTTTT
CSARAELMNTGELFF
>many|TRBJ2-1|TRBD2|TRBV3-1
TGTGCCAGCAGCCAAGACCCCCCAACGGGGGGTGAGCAGTTCTTC
CASSQDPPTGGEQFF
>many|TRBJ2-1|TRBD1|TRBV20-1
TGCAGTGCTAGAGATCAGAGGACAGGGGGAAGGAATGAGCAGTTCTTC
CSARDQRTGGRNEQFF
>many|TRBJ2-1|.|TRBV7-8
TGTGCCAGCAGCTTAAGGGGGGATGCGGGGAATGAGCAGTTCTTC
CASSLRGDAGNEQFF
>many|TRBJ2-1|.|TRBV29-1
TGCAGCGTTGAAGATCCCGCGGGAAGCTACAATGAGCAGTTCTTC
CSVEDPAGSYNEQFF
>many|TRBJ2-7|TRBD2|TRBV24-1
TGTGCCACCAGTGATTCATCCCTTAGCGGGCGCTCCTACGAGCAGTACTTC
CATSDSSLSGRSYEQYF
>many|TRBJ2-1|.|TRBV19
TGTGCCAGTAGTATGTCATACAATGAGCAGTTCTTC
CASSMSYNEQFF
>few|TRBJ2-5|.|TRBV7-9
TGTGCCAGCAGCTTAGGAGCAGGGATGACGGAGACCCAGTACTTC
CASSLGAGMTETQYF
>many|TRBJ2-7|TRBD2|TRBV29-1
TGCAGCGTTGAAGGGCTAGCGGGAGCCGAGCAGTACTTC
CSVEGLAGAEQYF
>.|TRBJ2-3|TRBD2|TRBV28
TGTGCCAGCAGCTGGACTAGCACGACAGATACGCAGTATTTT
CASSWTSTTDTQYF
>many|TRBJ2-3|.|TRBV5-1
TGCGCCAGCAGCTTGGCCATGGCTAGCTCAGATACGCAGTATTTT
CASSLAMASSDTQYF
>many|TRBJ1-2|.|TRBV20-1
TGCAGTGCTAGAGTATCAGTAAACCACTATGGCTACACCTTC
CSARVSVNHYGYTF
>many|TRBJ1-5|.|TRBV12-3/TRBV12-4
TGTGCCAGCAGTTTGAACGGCAATCAGCCCCAGCATTTT
CASSLNGNQPQHF
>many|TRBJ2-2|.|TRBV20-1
TGCAGTGCTCCGGCTCAGCGATTCGGCACCGGGGAGCTGTTTTTT
CSAPAQRFGTGELFF
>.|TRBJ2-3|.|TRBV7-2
TGTGCCAGCAGCTTGAAAAGCGGGGATACGCAGTATTTT
CASSLKSGDTQYF
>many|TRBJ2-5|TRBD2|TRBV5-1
TGCGCCAGCAGGAGCGGGAGCCAAGAGACCCAGTACTTC
CASRSGSQETQYF
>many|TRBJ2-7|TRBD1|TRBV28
TGTGCCAGCAGTCCCGGGACAGTTCCTTACGAGCAGTACTTC
CASSPGTVPYEQYF
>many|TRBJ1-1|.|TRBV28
TGTGCCAGCAGTTCTCCCTCGGGGGTTGGAATGGCTGAAGCTTTCTTT
CASSSPSGVGMAEAFF
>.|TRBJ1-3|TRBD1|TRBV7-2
TGTGCCAGCAGCTCAGACAGGGCCTTTGGAAACACCATATATTTT
CASSSDRAFGNTIYF
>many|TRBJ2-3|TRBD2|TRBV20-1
TGCAGTGCTAGACTGGAAGCGGGAGGTCGGGATACGCAGTATTTT
CSARLEAGGRDTQYF
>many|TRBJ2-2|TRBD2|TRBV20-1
TGCAGTGCGAGGCTCGGCGGGAGGGCCGTCGGGGAGCTGTTTTTT
CSARLGGRAVGELFF
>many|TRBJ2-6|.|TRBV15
TGTGCCACCAGCTCGGGAAGCTGGGTCTCTGGGGCCAACGTCCTGACTTTC
CATSSGSWVSGANVLTF